The rows below give T cell receptor beta chains drawn from one sample of a study of shared clonotypes between healthy human individuals. The data were produced by immunoSEQ multiplex PCR, yet TCRdb's version contains in-frame clones alone and is incomplete. The table has over 2 million clones, roughly 96% seen once. Source material: naive CD4+ T cells sorted from blood. These receptors all come from a young man in good health. Both conserved end residues are part of each CDR3. A D gene is named only where the DNA matches it firmly. Size is omitted from some rows. Given values are once, few, many or a class for expanded clones.

j_call	d_call	clone_size	v_call	cdr3_aa	cdr3_nt
TRBJ1-1	-	-	TRBV19	CASSTVLNTEAFF	TGTGCCAGTAGTACAGTCTTGAACACTGAAGCTTTCTTT
TRBJ1-4	TRBD1	-	TRBV9	CASSVGRDRGGEKLFF	TGTGCCAGCAGCGTAGGAAGGGACAGGGGTGGTGAAAAACTGTTTTTT
TRBJ2-7	TRBD1	-	TRBV5-4	CASSFGDRVYEQYF	TGTGCCAGCAGCTTTGGGGACAGGGTCTACGAGCAGTACTTC
TRBJ2-2	-	-	TRBV6-5	CASQGGASGELFF	TGTGCCAGCCAGGGGGGAGCGAGCGGGGAGCTGTTTTTT
TRBJ1-1	-	-	TRBV2	CASTTDTNTEAFF	TGTGCCAGCACCACAGATACGAACACTGAAGCTTTCTTT
TRBJ1-2	-	-	TRBV7-6	CASSLGTREGYTF	TGTGCCAGCAGCTTAGGGACCAGGGAAGGCTACACCTTC
TRBJ2-2	-	-	TRBV10-1	CASSGPGTTGELFF	TGCGCCAGCAGTGGCCCGGGAACCACCGGGGAGCTGTTTTTT
TRBJ2-2	-	-	TRBV5-1	CASSLYSGSLNTGELFF	TGCGCCAGCAGCTTATATAGCGGCTCCCTTAACACCGGGGAGCTGTTTTTT
TRBJ1-2	-	-	TRBV27	CASSLIGGQGGYTF	TGTGCCAGCAGTTTGATTGGGGGGCAGGGAGGCTACACCTTC
TRBJ1-3	-	-	TRBV11-2	CASSSNGNTIYF	TGTGCCAGCAGCTCAAACGGAAACACCATATATTTT
TRBJ1-6	-	-	TRBV30	CAWSVEVTLHF	TGTGCCTGGAGTGTCGAGGTCACCCTCCACTTT
TRBJ2-5	-	-	TRBV7-9	CASSLEGSVQETQYF	TGTGCCAGCAGCTTAGAGGGGAGCGTCCAAGAGACCCAGTACTTC
TRBJ1-3	TRBD1	-	TRBV7-2	CASSLQGGPGNTIYF	TGTGCCAGCAGCCTCCAGGGGGGCCCTGGAAACACCATATATTTT
TRBJ2-6	-	once	TRBV9	CASKPGRGANVLTF	TGTGCCAGCAAACCGGGCCGGGGGGCCAACGTCCTGACTTTC
TRBJ2-2	-	-	TRBV5-5	CASSSDRNTGELFF	TGTGCCAGCAGCTCGGACAGGAACACCGGGGAGCTGTTTTTT
TRBJ2-7	-	-	TRBV29-1	CSVESPLGSYEQYF	TGCAGCGTTGAATCTCCCCTGGGCTCCTACGAGCAGTACTTC
TRBJ1-3	-	-	TRBV5-1	CASSLGQLSSGNTIYF	TGCGCCAGCAGCTTGGGACAGCTTAGCTCTGGAAACACCATATATTTT
TRBJ2-2	-	-	TRBV7-3	CASSRDTGELFF	TGTGCCAGCAGCCGAGACACCGGGGAGCTGTTTTTT
TRBJ2-7	-	-	TRBV2	CASSDGLGSKF	TGTGCCAGCAGTGACGGTCTGGGATCTAAATTC
TRBJ2-7	TRBD2	-	TRBV12-5	CASGPGLAGSYEQYF	TGTGCTAGTGGTCCGGGACTAGCGGGTAGCTACGAGCAGTACTTC
TRBJ2-2	-	-	TRBV2	CASSTQVGELFF	TGTGCCAGCAGTACACAGGTGGGGGAGCTGTTTTTT
TRBJ1-3	-	-	TRBV28	CASSSGTVNSGNTIYF	TGTGCCAGCAGTTCCGGGACGGTGAACTCTGGAAACACCATATATTTT